The TCR beta chain under discussion was sequenced for a study of blood T cell repertoires in COVID-19. Across the whole study: The origin of the acute and convalescent COVID-19 samples was the United States, Italy and Spain.

Sequenced by immunoSEQ multiplex PCR; TCRdb stores in-frame clones only, minus some. The sample comprises hundreds of thousands of clones, over 75% of which are singletons, and roughly 1.4% rests with the top ten. The sequence came from a woman aged 18-29 years who had been exposed to COVID-19. Source material: PBMCs or T cells enriched from blood (not recorded which).

CDR3 coding DNA: TGCGCCAGCAGTGAGTATTCGGCTAGCGGGAGTCGAGAGACCCAGTACTTC. This sequence encodes CASSEYSASGSRETQYF. The chain carries TRBV10-1 and TRBJ2-5; 10 bases are a match to TRBD2. Per germline, CDR1 WNHNN and CDR2 SYGVQD (reference sequence). Unmatched junction bases numbered 9, after V lost 1 base and J lost 4 bases. The CDR3 runs 17 residues.